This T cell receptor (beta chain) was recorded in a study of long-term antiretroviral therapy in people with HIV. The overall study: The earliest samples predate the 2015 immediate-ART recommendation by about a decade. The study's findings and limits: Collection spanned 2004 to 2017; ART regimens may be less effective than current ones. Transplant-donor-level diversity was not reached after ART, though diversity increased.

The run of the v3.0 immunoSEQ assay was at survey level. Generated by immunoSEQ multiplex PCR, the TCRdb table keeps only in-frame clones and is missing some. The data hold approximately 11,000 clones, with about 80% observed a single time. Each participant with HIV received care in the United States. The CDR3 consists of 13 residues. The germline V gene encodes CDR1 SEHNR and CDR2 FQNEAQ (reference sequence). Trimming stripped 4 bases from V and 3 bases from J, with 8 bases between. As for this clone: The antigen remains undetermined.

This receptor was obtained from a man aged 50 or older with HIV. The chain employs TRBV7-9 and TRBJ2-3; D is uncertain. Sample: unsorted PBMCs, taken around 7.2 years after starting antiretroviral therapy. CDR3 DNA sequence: TGTGCCAGCAGCTCCCCTAGGACAGATACGCAGTATTTT. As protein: CASSSPRTDTQYF.